The clone carrying this TCR beta chain has a handful of counts. Its matching antigen is unknown. The CDR3 extends over 17 amino acids. Trimming stripped 2 bases from V and 0 bases from J, with 17 bases between. Germline-derived CDR1 and CDR2 are DFQATT and SNEGSKA (reference sequence). The data were taken from a study of CD8 T cells in ankylosing spondylitis. Broader study findings: What seemed typical of ankylosing spondylitis blood was a TCR beta motif built from eight highly homologous variants. Within matched ankylosing spondylitis synovial fluid, disease-linked clones were reportedly significantly enriched.

TCRdb reanalysed the 5' RACE reads using MiXCR and keeps one entry per CDR3 protein. The data contain some 330,000 distinct CDR3 sequences, 6.5% to 10% of them singletons. Sequenced: blood, either unsorted or a sorted T cell fraction (not recorded which). This chain uses TRBV20-1 with TRBJ1-5, with D perhaps matching TRBD1 (6 bases). The clonotype originates from a male donor with ankylosing spondylitis. CDR3 amino acids: CSARSGRGVYSNQPQHF. The CDR3 bases are TGCAGTGCTAGATCGGGCAGGGGCGTATATAGCAATCAGCCCCAGCATTTT.